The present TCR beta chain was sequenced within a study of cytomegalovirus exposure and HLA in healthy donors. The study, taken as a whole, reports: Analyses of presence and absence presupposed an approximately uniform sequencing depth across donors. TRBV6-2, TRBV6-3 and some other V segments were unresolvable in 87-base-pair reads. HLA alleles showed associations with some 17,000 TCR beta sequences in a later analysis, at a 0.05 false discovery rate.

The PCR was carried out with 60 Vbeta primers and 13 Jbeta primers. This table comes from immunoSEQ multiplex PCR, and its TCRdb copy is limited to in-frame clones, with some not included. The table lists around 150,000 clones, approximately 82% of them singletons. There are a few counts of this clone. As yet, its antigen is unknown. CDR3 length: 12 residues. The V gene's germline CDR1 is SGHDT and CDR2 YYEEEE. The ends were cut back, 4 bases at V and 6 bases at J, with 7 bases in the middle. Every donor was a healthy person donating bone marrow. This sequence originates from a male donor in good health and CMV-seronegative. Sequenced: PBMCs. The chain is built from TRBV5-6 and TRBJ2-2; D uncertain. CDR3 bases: TGTGCCAGCAGCCCCCAGGCCGGGGAGCTGTTTTTT. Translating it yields CASSPQAGELFF.